This T cell receptor beta chain originates from a study of blood T cell repertoires in COVID-19. Study-wide context: Researchers got acute and convalescent COVID-19 samples from the United States, Italy and Spain. The analysed material was cDNA or gDNA that came from T cells, B-cell-depleted T cells, or PBMCs.

The germline V gene encodes CDR1 SGHRS and CDR2 YFSETQ. The V gene lost 5 bases and the J gene lost 2 bases, with 13 bases spanning the gap. This CDR3 has 14 amino acids. The repertoire was sequenced with immunoSEQ multiplex PCR; TCRdb's copy has only in-frame clones and lacks some. This table holds around 290,000 clones, roughly 90% found once. In Cohort 3, a recovered donor had either two negative PCRs, clearance, or symptom resolution. The TCR was taken from a woman aged 25-40 years who had recovered from COVID-19. Sequencing was done on a sample of PBMCs or T cells enriched from blood (not recorded which). The chain recombines TRBV5-1 with TRBJ1-1; no clear D gene. The CDR3 bases are TGCGCCAGCAGTGCGGGGTTGCCAAACACTGAAGCTTTCTTT. Translated: CASSAGLPNTEAFF.